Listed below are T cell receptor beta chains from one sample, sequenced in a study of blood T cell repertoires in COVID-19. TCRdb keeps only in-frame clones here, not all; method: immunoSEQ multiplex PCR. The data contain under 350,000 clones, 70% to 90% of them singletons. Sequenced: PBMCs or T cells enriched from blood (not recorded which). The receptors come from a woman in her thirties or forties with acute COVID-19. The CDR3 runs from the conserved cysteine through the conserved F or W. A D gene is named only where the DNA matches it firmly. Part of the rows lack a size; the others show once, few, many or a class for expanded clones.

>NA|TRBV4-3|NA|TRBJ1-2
CASSQSQRWAGDGYTF
TGCGCCAGCAGCCAATCCCAACGGTGGGCAGGGGATGGCTACACCTTC
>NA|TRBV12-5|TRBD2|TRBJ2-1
CASGFTRTSGDPYNEQFF
TGTGCTAGTGGTTTCACGCGGACTAGCGGGGACCCCTACAATGAGCAGTTCTTC
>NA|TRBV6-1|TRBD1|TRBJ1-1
CASSESWDSEAFF
TGTGCCAGCAGTGAATCATGGGACAGTGAAGCTTTCTTT
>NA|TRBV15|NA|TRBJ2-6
CATSTGSGANVLTF
TGTGCCACCAGCACCGGCTCTGGGGCCAACGTCCTGACTTTC
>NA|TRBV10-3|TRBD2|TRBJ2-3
CAISVGSGGQADTQYF
TGTGCCATCAGTGTGGGTAGCGGGGGGCAGGCAGATACGCAGTATTTT
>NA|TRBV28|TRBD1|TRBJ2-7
CASSLTGVEQYF
TGTGCCAGCAGTCTCACAGGGGTCGAGCAGTACTTC
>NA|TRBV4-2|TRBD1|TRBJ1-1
CASSQSDRQNTEAFF
TGTGCCAGCAGCCAGTCGGACAGGCAGAACACTGAAGCTTTCTTT
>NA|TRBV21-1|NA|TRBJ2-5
CASSKEEGRAETQYF
TGTGCCAGCAGCAAAGAGGAGGGCAGGGCGGAGACCCAGTACTTC
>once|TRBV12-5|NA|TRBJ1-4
CASGLGWPNEKLFF
TGTGCTAGTGGTTTGGGGTGGCCTAATGAAAAACTGTTTTTT
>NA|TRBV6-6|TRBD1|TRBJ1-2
CASSLGKGDSNYGYTF
TGTGCCAGCAGTTTGGGTAAGGGGGACAGCAACTATGGCTACACCTTC
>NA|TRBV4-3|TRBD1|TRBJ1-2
CASSLMEGAPGGYTF
TGCGCCAGCAGCTTAATGGAGGGGGCGCCGGGCGGCTACACCTTC
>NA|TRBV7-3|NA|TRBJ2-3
CASSSKYGGDDHTDTQYF
TGTGCCAGCAGCTCGAAATACGGAGGGGACGACCACACAGATACGCAGTATTTT
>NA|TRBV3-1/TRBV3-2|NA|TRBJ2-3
CASSPQQGQSTDTQYF
TGTGCCAGCAGCCCACAACAGGGACAATCCACAGATACGCAGTATTTT
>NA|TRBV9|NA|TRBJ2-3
CASAEGGNTDTQYF
TGTGCCAGTGCCGAAGGCGGGAACACAGATACGCAGTATTTT
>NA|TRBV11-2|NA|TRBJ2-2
CASSPVTTPGELFF
TGTGCCAGCAGCCCGGTTACTACCCCGGGGGAGCTGTTTTTT
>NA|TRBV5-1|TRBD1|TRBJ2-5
CASTPLPGQGETQYF
TGCGCCAGCACCCCGCTCCCGGGACAGGGAGAGACCCAGTACTTC
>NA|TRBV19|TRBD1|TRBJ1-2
CASSAGDRGFYGYTF
TGTGCCAGTAGTGCGGGGGACAGGGGGTTCTATGGCTACACCTTC
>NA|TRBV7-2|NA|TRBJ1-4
CASRPTGLNEKLFF
TGTGCCAGCAGACCTACAGGGCTTAATGAAAAACTGTTTTTT
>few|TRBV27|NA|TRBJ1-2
CAMAYGYTF
TGTGCCATGGCCTATGGCTACACCTTC
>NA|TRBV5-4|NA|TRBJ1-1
CASTRAQDTEAFF
TGTGCCAGCACCCGGGCACAGGACACTGAAGCTTTCTTT
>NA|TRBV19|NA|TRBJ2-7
CASSKLGLNSYEQYF
TGTGCCAGTAGCAAACTTGGACTGAACTCCTACGAGCAGTACTTC
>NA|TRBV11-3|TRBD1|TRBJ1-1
CASSWGQDTEAFF
TGTGCCAGCAGCTGGGGACAGGACACTGAAGCTTTCTTT
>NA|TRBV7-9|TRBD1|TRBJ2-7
CASSLGTGGIFYEQYF
TGTGCCAGCAGCTTAGGGACAGGGGGAATTTTCTACGAGCAGTACTTC
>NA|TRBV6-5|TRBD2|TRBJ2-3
CASSYSPTSGTDTQYF
TGTGCCAGCAGTTACTCGCCGACTAGCGGCACAGATACGCAGTATTTT
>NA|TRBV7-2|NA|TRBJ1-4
CASSPQKEKLFF
TGTGCCAGCAGCCCCCAGAAAGAAAAACTGTTTTTT
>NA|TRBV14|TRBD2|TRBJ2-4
CASSQREGGKNIQYF
TGTGCCAGCAGCCAGCGGGAGGGCGGCAAAAACATTCAGTACTTC